The 27 T cell receptor beta chains in this list originate from one sample, sequenced in a study of circulating and synovial CD4+ cells in juvenile arthritis. TCRdb's copy holds only in-frame clones and misses some; the assay was immunoSEQ multiplex PCR. Found here are 1,200 to 1,500 clones, 88% of them singletons; the top ten hold roughly 3.2%. The sequenced sample consisted of HLA-DR+ CD4+ T cells from blood. Described subset: circulating pathogenic-like lymphocytes, sorted as HLA-DR+CD14-CD3+CD4+CD25low/- blood T cells. The receptors derive from a human donor with juvenile idiopathic arthritis.

The CDR3 loop reads CASSLKGPRSPLHF. CDR3 nucleotides: TGTGCCAGCAGTTTAAAGGGGCCGCGGTCACCCCTCCACTTT. This chain links TRBV27 with TRBJ1-6; D might be TRBD1 (5 bases). V lost 2 bases, J lost 10 bases, and 12 bases lay in between. From germline, CDR1 is MNHEY and CDR2 SMNVEV (reference sequence). This CDR3 is built from 14 residues.

This clone was observed a handful of times. This sequence joins TRBV7-4 and TRBJ1-3; unclear D gene. V lost 5 bases and J lost 4, with 12 bases in between. The germline V gene has CDR1 SGHVT and CDR2 SQSDAQ. The CDR3 runs to 14 residues. This chain's CDR3 is CASSATSEGNTIYF. The CDR3 DNA is TGTGCCAGCAGCGCCACGTCAGAAGGAAACACCATATATTTT.

This chain connects TRBV10-1 to TRBJ1-4, with 7 bases aligning to TRBD1. J was trimmed by 7 bases and V by 8 bases; bases with no gene match: 19. Germline V CDR1 and CDR2: WNHNN, SYGVQD (reference sequence). The CDR3 runs 17 residues. CDR3 bases: TGCGCCAGCCCCCAGGGCGCAAATGGGACAGTAGGTGAAAAACTGTTTTTT. It codes for CASPQGANGTVGEKLFF.

The chain is built from TRBV19 and TRBJ2-1; TRBD1 aligns across 10 bases. V was pared by 5 bases and J by 6 bases, with 7 bases of the junction left unmatched. The length of the CDR3 is 15 residues. Germline assignment: CDR1 LNHDA and CDR2 SQIVND (reference sequence). CDR3 in amino acids: CASSQTGGAGNEQFF. In DNA, the CDR3 is TGTGCCAGTAGTCAGACAGGGGGCGCTGGCAATGAGCAGTTCTTC.

The chain joins TRBV4-1 to TRBJ2-4; 8 nucleotides align to TRBD2. Germline-derived CDR1 and CDR2 are MGHRA and YSYEKL. The V and J ends lost 0 bases and 8 bases, in that order; junction bases with no gene match: 9. This CDR3 has 16 amino acids. In DNA form, the CDR3 reads TGCGCCAGCAGCCAAGATAGTTTCGGGGGGGGAGACATTCAGTACTTC. This codes for CASSQDSFGGGDIQYF.

J is TRBJ2-3 and V is TRBV5-1; 11 nucleotides agree with TRBD2. This CDR3 contains 15 residues. Trimming at V came to 1 base and at J to 6 bases, leaving 4 bases not matched to a gene. Germline CDR1 is SGHRS and CDR2 is YFSETQ. This chain's CDR3 is CASSLTASGRDTQYF. Written as DNA, the CDR3 is TGCGCCAGCAGCTTGACGGCTAGCGGGAGGGATACGCAGTATTTT.

The V and J genes are TRBV5-5 and TRBJ1-1, with TRBD1 as a possible D gene (6 bases). Germline CDR1 reads SGHKS; CDR2 reads YYEKEE (reference sequence). V lost 4 bases, J lost 0 bases, and 10 bases lay in between. The length of the CDR3 is 14 residues. The CDR3 reads CASSQTGLNTEAFF. In DNA, the CDR3 is TGTGCCAGCAGCCAAACAGGGCTGAACACTGAAGCTTTCTTT.

The gene calls are TRBV11-2 and TRBJ2-2; no clear D gene. V gave up 5 bases and J gave up 0 bases, with 16 bases separating them. Germline CDR1 SGHAT, CDR2 FQNNGV. This CDR3 is 17 amino acids long. DNA for the CDR3: TGTGCCAGCAGCCCAGGTGAATGGGCAGCGAACACCGGGGAGCTGTTTTTT. Encoded protein: CASSPGEWAANTGELFF.

V is TRBV7-8 and J is TRBJ2-5; 14 bases are a match to TRBD2. The germline CDR1 and CDR2 sequences are SGHVS and FQNEAQ. The trim removed 4 bases at V and 4 bases at J, leaving 17 bases unmatched. The CDR3 loop spans 20 amino acids. The CDR3 DNA reads as TGTGCCAGCAGCTCCACCCCCACGACTAGCGGGAGGGTGTGGGGAGAGACCCAGTACTTC. Protein: CASSSTPTTSGRVWGETQYF.

Worth noting for this clone: Sequence at one end of the junction differs from germline and may be a read error. The rearrangement joins TRBV7-9 to TRBJ1-6; D remains unclear. Germline V lookup: CDR1 SEHNR, CDR2 FQNEAQ (reference sequence). This CDR3 has 14 amino acids. CDR3 nucleotides: TGTGCCAGCAGCTTATTGTCCTATAATTCCCCCCTCCACTTT. It translates to CASSLLSYNSPLHF.

The chain employs TRBV6-1 and TRBJ2-3; 7 bases line up with TRBD1. CDR1 MNHNS and CDR2 SASEGT come from the germline V gene. The CDR3 runs 12 residues. V shed 4 bases and J 8 bases; nucleotides not matched to a gene: 3. The CDR3 loop is CASSGQGVTQYF. The CDR3 DNA is TGTGCCAGCAGTGGACAGGGCGTTACGCAGTATTTT.

The sample holds a few counts of this clone. The chain combines TRBV5-1 with TRBJ2-7; TRBD1 matches at 7 bases. CDR1 and CDR2 from the germline V gene are SGHRS and YFSETQ. The junction had 3 bases not matched to a gene; V was cut back by 0 bases and J by 6 bases. The CDR3 is 13 amino acids. The CDR3 spells CASSLGDRAEQYF. In DNA, the CDR3 is TGCGCCAGCAGCTTGGGCGACAGGGCCGAGCAGTACTTC.

Details on this clone: The same CDR3 is also encoded by other DNA sequences in this sample. The chain is built from TRBV19 and TRBJ1-6; 7 nucleotides align to TRBD1. Per the germline V gene, CDR1 is LNHDA and CDR2 is SQIVND (reference sequence). J was trimmed by 5 bases and V by 5 bases; bases with no gene match: 12. The CDR3 totals 17 residues. CDR3 amino acids: CASSLPPTGTDNSPLHF. Here the CDR3 DNA reads TGTGCCAGTAGTCTTCCACCCACCGGGACAGATAATTCACCCCTCCACTTT.

V gene TRBV19 combines with J gene TRBJ1-5, with 8 bases aligning to TRBD1. Germline V lookup: CDR1 LNHDA, CDR2 SQIVND (reference sequence). V gave up 2 bases and J gave up 11 bases; unmatched junction bases: 8. The CDR3 runs 14 residues. The CDR3 sequence is CASSITQGARAQHF. CDR3 DNA: TGTGCCAGTAGTATAACCCAGGGGGCCAGGGCCCAGCATTTT.

The J gene is TRBJ1-4, the V gene TRBV11-2, with D tentatively TRBD1 (5 bases). The CDR3 has 17 amino acids. The germline V and J ends were trimmed by 4 bases and 5 bases, with 20 bases remaining between them. In germline, CDR1 is SGHAT, CDR2 FQNNGV. CDR3 bases: TGTGCCAGCAGCTCAGGTCTCCGAGGGAGGGACAATGAAAAACTGTTTTTT. It specifies CASSSGLRGRDNEKLFF.

The rearrangement uses TRBV6-1 and TRBJ2-2, with a weak D call TRBD1 (5 bases). This CDR3 contains 14 residues. Trimming took off 6 bases at V and 0 bases at J, with 8 bases between the two ends. Germline assignment: CDR1 MNHNS and CDR2 SASEGT. CDR3 region: CASRAGTNTGELFF. The CDR3 nucleotides read TGTGCCAGCAGGGCAGGGACGAACACCGGGGAGCTGTTTTTT.

Turning to this clone: Sequence at one end of the junction differs from germline and may be a read error. The chain recombines TRBV5-1 with TRBJ1-6, with D possibly being TRBD1 (6 bases). CDR1 and CDR2 (germline): SGHRS, YFSETQ. The CDR3 has 15 residues. The CDR3 sequence is CASSSLRGGDSPLHF. CDR3 coding DNA: TGCGCCAGCAGCTCCCTGAGGGGGGGTGATTCCCCCCTCCACTTT.

CDR3 amino acids: CASSYTGGHGYTF. The CDR3 coding sequence is TGTGCCAGCAGTTATACAGGGGGCCATGGCTACACCTTC. The chain combines TRBV28 with TRBJ1-2, with 9 nucleotides matching TRBD1. The V gene's germline CDR1 is MDHEN and CDR2 SYDVKM. With 4 bases clipped from V and 6 bases from J, the junction kept 3 bases outside the gene matches. CDR3 size: 13 residues.

The chain uses TRBV6-1 and TRBJ2-1; possible D gene TRBD2, 5 bases. This CDR3 is built from 16 residues. The V end lost 0 bases, the J end lost 4 bases, and 13 bases lay between the germline ends. In germline, CDR1 is MNHNS, CDR2 SASEGT. The CDR3 DNA reads as TGTGCCAGCAGTGAAGCACGGACTTTTATATACAATGAGCAGTTCTTC. Amino acids: CASSEARTFIYNEQFF.

The chain combines TRBV7-9 with TRBJ2-1, with a tentative D call TRBD1 (6 bases). Germline loops: CDR1 SEHNR, CDR2 FQNEAQ (reference sequence). With 2 bases removed from V and 8 bases from J, the gap between germline ends came to 7 bases. The CDR3 has 12 residues. CDR3 DNA: TGTGCCAGCAGCTTAAAGGGGGATGAGCAGTTCTTC. Protein: CASSLKGDEQFF.

The genes are TRBV4-2 and TRBJ2-7; 9 bases fit TRBD1. V shed 3 bases, J shed 4 bases, and the junction held 4 bases outside the gene matches. Germline CDR1 LGHNA, CDR2 YNFKEQ. The CDR3 loop spans 14 amino acids. The CDR3, as DNA: TGTGCCAGCAGCCAGGGGGACAGGGATTACGAGCAGTACTTC. Protein sequence: CASSQGDRDYEQYF.

V is TRBV28 and J is TRBJ2-3; 8 nucleotides align to TRBD2. CDR1 MDHEN and CDR2 SYDVKM come from the germline V gene. The ends lost 8 bases at V and 4 bases at J; junction bases unmatched: 26. The CDR3 consists of 20 residues. This CDR3 reads CASVGRYARSGRFGADTQYF. Written as DNA, the CDR3 is TGTGCCAGCGTAGGAAGATACGCCCGAAGCGGGAGATTTGGGGCAGATACGCAGTATTTT.

V and J are TRBV5-6 and TRBJ2-1; 7 bases match TRBD1. The CDR3 sequence is 15 residues long. Germline assignment: CDR1 SGHDT and CDR2 YYEEEE. Germline trimming cut 4 bases from V and 7 bases from J; bases unmatched to any gene: 11. CDR3 region: CASSQGRQGLNEQFF. The CDR3 DNA follows: TGTGCCAGCAGCCAGGGGAGACAGGGATTAAATGAGCAGTTCTTC.

The J gene is TRBJ1-2, the V gene TRBV9; 10 nucleotides line up with TRBD1. After removal of 1 base from V and 8 bases from J, the junction contained 8 bases not matched to a gene. This CDR3 contains 15 residues. Germline CDR1 is SGDLS and CDR2 is YYNGEE. The CDR3 nucleotides read TGTGCCAGCAGCGTACCCGGGACAGGGGCGACGGGCTACACCTTC. This gives the protein CASSVPGTGATGYTF.

This chain links TRBV25-1 with TRBJ1-4; D unclear. V was pared by 3 bases and J by 0 bases, with 14 bases between. The CDR3 is made up of 17 amino acids. CDR1 is MGHDK and CDR2 is SYGVNS in the germline V gene. The CDR3 reads CASSESGILATNEKLFF. Written as DNA, the CDR3 is TGTGCCAGCAGTGAGTCCGGGATACTTGCAACTAATGAAAAACTGTTTTTT.

The V gene is TRBV4-1, the J gene TRBJ2-3; 9 bases are shared with TRBD2. The CDR3 is 18 amino acids. Trimming at V came to 0 bases and at J to 0 bases, leaving 7 bases not matched to a gene. The V gene's germline CDR1 is MGHRA and CDR2 YSYEKL. The CDR3 sequence is CASSQDPGTSSSTDTQYF. DNA of the CDR3: TGCGCCAGCAGCCAAGACCCCGGGACTAGCTCTAGCACAGATACGCAGTATTTT.

This clone was recorded once. The chain uses TRBV6-6 and TRBJ2-5; D remains ambiguous. Trimming stripped 6 bases from V and 5 bases from J, with 13 bases between. Germline assignment: CDR1 MNHNY and CDR2 SVGAGI (reference sequence). The CDR3 runs 13 residues. CDR3 loop: CASSGNPRETQYF. For the CDR3, the DNA is TGTGCCAGCAGCGGAAACCCTAGGGAGACCCAGTACTTC.